The entry that follows covers one TCR beta chain sequence. These data are taken from a study of blood T cell repertoires in COVID-19. Study-level background: The United States, Italy and Spain were the sources of the acute and convalescent COVID-19 samples. Sources were T cells, B-cell-depleted T cells, or PBMCs; the material itself was cDNA or gDNA.

The germline gives CDR1 KGHDR, CDR2 SFDVKD. The CDR3 has 15 amino acids. The ends were cut back, 5 bases at V and 3 bases at J, with 13 bases in the middle. Under the authors' procedure: From reference gene primer amplification, estimates of nucleated cell counts were derived. The method was immunoSEQ multiplex PCR; TCRdb's version includes in-frame clones alone and lacks a portion of them. The DNA was the basis for D and trimming; V, J and clone size are from that table. This sample yields about 60,000 clones, of which 80% to 90% are seen a single time; 8.3% belongs to the top ten. The receptor was derived from a human donor with active COVID-19. The donor label of this sample is uncertain. Sequencing used peripheral blood. The chain is built from TRBV24-1 and TRBJ2-4; D perhaps matches TRBD1 (5 bases). CDR3 sequence: CATSVSIGDKNIQYF. The CDR3, as DNA: TGTGCCACCAGTGTTTCAATAGGGGACAAAAACATTCAGTACTTC.